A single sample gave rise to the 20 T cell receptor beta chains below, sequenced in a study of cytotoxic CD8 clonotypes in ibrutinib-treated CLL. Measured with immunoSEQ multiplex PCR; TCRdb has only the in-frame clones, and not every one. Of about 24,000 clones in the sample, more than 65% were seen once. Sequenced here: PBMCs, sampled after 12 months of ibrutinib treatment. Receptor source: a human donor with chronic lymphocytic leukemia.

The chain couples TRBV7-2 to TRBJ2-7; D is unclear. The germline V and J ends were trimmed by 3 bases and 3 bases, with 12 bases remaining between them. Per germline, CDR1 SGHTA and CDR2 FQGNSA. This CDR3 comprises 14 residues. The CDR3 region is CASSFRAKGYEQYF. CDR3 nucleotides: TGTGCCAGCAGCTTCCGGGCCAAGGGCTACGAGCAGTACTTC.

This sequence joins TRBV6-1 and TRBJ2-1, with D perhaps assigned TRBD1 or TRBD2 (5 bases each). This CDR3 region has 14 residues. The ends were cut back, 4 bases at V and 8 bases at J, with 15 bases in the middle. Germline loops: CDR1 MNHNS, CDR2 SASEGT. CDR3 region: CASSARDPGDEQFF. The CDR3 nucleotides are TGTGCCAGCAGTGCCCGGGACCCAGGCGATGAGCAGTTCTTC.

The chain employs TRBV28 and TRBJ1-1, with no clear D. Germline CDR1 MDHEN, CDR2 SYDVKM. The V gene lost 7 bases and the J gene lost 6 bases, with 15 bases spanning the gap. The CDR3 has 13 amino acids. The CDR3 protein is CASTQDKWSEAFF. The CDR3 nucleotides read TGTGCCAGCACCCAAGATAAGTGGTCTGAAGCTTTCTTT.

The CDR3 here is CASSVGVSYEQYF. The CDR3 DNA follows: TGTGCCAGCTCGGTAGGTGTATCTTACGAGCAGTACTTC. The chain recombines TRBV18 with TRBJ2-7; D is ambiguous. CDR1 and CDR2 from the germline V gene are KGHSH and LQKENI. Trimming removed 6 bases from V and 4 bases from J, with 13 bases in between. This CDR3 region has 13 residues.

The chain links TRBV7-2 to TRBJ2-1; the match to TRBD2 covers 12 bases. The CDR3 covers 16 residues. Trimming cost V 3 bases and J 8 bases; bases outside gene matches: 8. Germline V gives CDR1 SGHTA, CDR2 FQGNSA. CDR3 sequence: CASSFTSGGKAHEQFF. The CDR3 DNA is TGTGCCAGCAGCTTTACTAGCGGGGGGAAGGCGCATGAGCAGTTCTTC.

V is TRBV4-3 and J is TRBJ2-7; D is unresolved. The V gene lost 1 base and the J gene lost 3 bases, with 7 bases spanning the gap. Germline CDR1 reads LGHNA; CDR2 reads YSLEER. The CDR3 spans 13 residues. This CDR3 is CASSQGLGYEQYF. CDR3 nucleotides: TGCGCCAGCAGCCAAGGGTTAGGCTACGAGCAGTACTTC.

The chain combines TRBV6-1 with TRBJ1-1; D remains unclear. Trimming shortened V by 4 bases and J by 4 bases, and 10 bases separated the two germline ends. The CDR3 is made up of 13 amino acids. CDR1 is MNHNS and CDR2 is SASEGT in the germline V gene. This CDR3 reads CASSVEGSTEAFF. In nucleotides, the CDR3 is TGTGCCAGCAGTGTCGAGGGAAGCACTGAAGCTTTCTTT.

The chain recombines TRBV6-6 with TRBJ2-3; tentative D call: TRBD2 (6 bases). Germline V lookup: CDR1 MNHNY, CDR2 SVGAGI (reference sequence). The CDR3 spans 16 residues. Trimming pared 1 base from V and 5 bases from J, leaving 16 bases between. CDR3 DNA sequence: TGTGCCAGCAGTTACTGGGGTGGGGGGTTTGAAGATACGCAGTATTTT. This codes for CASSYWGGGFEDTQYF.

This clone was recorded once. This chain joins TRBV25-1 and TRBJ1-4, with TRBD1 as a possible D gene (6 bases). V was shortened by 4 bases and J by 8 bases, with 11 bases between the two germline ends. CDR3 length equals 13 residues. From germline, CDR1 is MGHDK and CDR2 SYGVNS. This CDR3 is CASSGKGGEKLFF. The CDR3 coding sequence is TGTGCCAGCAGTGGTAAGGGGGGAGAAAAACTGTTTTTT.

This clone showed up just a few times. CDR3 in amino acids: CASSLTGGSGANVLTF. CDR3 DNA: TGTGCCAGCAGCTTAACGGGAGGGTCTGGGGCCAACGTCCTGACTTTC. The chain joins TRBV7-3 to TRBJ2-6, with TRBD2 identical over 7 bases. The CDR3 covers 16 residues. Germline V gives CDR1 SGHTA, CDR2 FQGTGA. V was clipped by 0 bases and J by 1 base; unmatched bases: 0.

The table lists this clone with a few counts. This chain's CDR3 is CASSLGSASSYEQYF. CDR3 bases: TGTGCCAGCAGCTTAGGCTCGGCCAGCTCCTACGAGCAGTACTTC. The chain employs TRBV7-6 and TRBJ2-7; D call uncertain. Germline V gives CDR1 SGHVS, CDR2 FNYEAQ. The CDR3 loop spans 15 amino acids. V was shortened by 1 base and J by 0 bases, with 10 bases between the two germline ends.

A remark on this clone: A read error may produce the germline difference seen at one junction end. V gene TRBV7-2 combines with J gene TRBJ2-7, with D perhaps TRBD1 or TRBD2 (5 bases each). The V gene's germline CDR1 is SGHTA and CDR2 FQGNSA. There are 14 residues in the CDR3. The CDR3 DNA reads TGTGCCAGCAGCTTAGCGCTCCGCCCAGGTATCGGGGCCTTC. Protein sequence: CASSLALRPGIGAF.

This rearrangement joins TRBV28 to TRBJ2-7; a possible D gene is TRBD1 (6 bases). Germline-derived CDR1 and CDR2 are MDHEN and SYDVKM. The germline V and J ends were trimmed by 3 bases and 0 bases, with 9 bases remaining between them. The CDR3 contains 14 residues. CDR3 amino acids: CASSFTGSSYEQYF. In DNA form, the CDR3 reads TGTGCCAGCAGTTTCACAGGGAGCTCCTACGAGCAGTACTTC.

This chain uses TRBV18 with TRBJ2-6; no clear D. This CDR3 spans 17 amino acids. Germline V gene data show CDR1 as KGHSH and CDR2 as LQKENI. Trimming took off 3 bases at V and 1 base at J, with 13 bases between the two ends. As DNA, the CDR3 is TGTGCCAGCTCACCTTTCCCCGAAACATCTGGGGCCAACGTCCTGACTTTC. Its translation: CASSPFPETSGANVLTF.

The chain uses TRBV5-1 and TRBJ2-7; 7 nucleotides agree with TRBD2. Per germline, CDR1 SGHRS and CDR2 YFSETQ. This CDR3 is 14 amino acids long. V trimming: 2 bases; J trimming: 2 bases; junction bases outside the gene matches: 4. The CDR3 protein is CASSLGGGTYEQYF. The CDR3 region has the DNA TGCGCCAGCAGCTTAGGCGGGGGAACCTACGAGCAGTACTTC. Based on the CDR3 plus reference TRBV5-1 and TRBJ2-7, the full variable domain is KAGVTQTPRYLIKTRGQQVTLSCSPISGHRSVSWYQQTPGQGLQFLFEYFSETQRNKGNFPGRFSGRQFSNSRSEMNVSTLELGDSALYLCASSLGGGTYEQYFGPGTRLTVT.

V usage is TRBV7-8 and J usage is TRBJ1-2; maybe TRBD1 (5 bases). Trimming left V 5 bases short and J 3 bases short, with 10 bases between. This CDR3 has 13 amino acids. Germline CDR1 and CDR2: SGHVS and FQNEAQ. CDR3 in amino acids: CASSMGRDYGYTF. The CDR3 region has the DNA TGTGCCAGCAGCATGGGGCGAGACTATGGCTACACCTTC.

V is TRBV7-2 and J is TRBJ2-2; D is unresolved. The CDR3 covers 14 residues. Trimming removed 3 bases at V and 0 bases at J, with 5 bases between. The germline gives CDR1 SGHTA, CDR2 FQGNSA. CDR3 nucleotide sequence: TGTGCCAGCAGCTTTCAATCGAACACCGGGGAGCTGTTTTTT. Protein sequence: CASSFQSNTGELFF.

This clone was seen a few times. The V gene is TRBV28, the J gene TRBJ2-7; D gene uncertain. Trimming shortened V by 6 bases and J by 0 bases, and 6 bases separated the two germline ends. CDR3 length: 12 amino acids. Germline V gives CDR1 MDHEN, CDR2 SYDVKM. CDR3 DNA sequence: TGTGCCAGCAGCACACCCTCCTACGAGCAGTACTTC. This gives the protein CASSTPSYEQYF.

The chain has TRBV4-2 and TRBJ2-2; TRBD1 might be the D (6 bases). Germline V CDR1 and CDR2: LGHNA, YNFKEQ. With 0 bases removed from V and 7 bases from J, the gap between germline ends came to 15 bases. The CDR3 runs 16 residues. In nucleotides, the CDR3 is TGTGCCAGCAGCCAAGATTGGGCTAGAGGGGGCGGGGAGCTGTTTTTT. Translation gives CASSQDWARGGGELFF.

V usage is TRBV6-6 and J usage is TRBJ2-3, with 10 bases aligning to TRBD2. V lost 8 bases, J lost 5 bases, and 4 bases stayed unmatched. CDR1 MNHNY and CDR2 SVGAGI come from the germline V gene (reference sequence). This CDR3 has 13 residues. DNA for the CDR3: TGTGCCAGCGGTAGCGGGGGGCGAGATACGCAGTATTTT. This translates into CASGSGGRDTQYF.